A selection of T cell receptor beta chains follows, all from one sample in a study of T cell changes during pregnancy in multiple sclerosis. Libraries were prepared by immunoSEQ multiplex PCR; TCRdb keeps only in-frame clonotypes and omits some of them. The repertoire holds around 70,000 clones, with 92% as singletons. The material sequenced was CD4+ T cells from peripheral blood mononuclear cells, taken after pregnancy. The receptors were gathered from a female donor with multiple sclerosis, enrolled in a pregnancy study. Both conserved end residues are trimmed from each CDR3.

j_call cdr3_length v_call cdr3_aa
TRBJ2-1 13 TRBV19 ASSLAESSYNEQF
TRBJ1-5 11 TRBV19 ATQTGLGQPQH
TRBJ2-7 11 TRBV19 ASSSSGPYEQY
TRBJ1-1 10 TRBV7-2 ASSFGWDKAF
TRBJ1-2 13 TRBV19 ASSIRQGMRYGYT
TRBJ2-7 12 TRBV19 ASSIQGATYEQY
TRBJ2-7 12 TRBV6-5 ASSWLQGSLEQY
TRBJ1-6 13 TRBV5-8 ASSLFAGSNSPLH
TRBJ1-5 11 TRBV4-2 ASSQRGDQPQH
TRBJ1-3 13 TRBV19 ASSMSVPFGNTIY
TRBJ1-5 15 TRBV19 ASSTTGQGISNQPQH
TRBJ2-7 10 TRBV2 ASTRGSYEQY
TRBJ1-4 13 TRBV28 ASSFQQGGNEKLF
TRBJ2-2 16 TRBV27 ASSLEDLAGAPTGELF
TRBJ1-1 10 TRBV7-8 ASSLDRFEAF
TRBJ1-2 12 TRBV5-4 ASSRPTGYYGYT
TRBJ2-3 14 TRBV5-1 ASSWGGATSTDTQY
TRBJ2-1 15 TRBV5-1 ASSLEWASVNYNEQF
TRBJ2-1 12 TRBV27 ASTRTGVYNEQF
TRBJ2-3 14 TRBV5-1 ASSLSLAGGSDTQY
TRBJ2-7 12 TRBV28 ASSVSGTSREQY
TRBJ2-7 12 TRBV6-6 ASSGLADSYEQY
TRBJ2-1 11 TRBV28 ASRTSAYNEQF
TRBJ2-2 13 TRBV28 ASSSGTANTGELF
TRBJ1-1 13 TRBV5-1 ASSPSGRLNTEAF
TRBJ2-1 10 TRBV7-2 ASSLYYNEQF
TRBJ1-1 14 TRBV9 ASSPRLRVENTEAF
TRBJ2-5 10 TRBV29-1 SVTGGGETQY
TRBJ1-1 15 TRBV18 ASSPWDRGLMGTEAF
TRBJ2-3 9 TRBV6-1 ASTYTDTQY
TRBJ2-1 13 TRBV6-6 ASSKGQGRSNEQF
TRBJ2-7 11 TRBV11-2 ASSLVGVYEQY
TRBJ2-7 12 TRBV28 ASSFPRVPYEQY
TRBJ2-1 13 TRBV5-1 ASSPTSGLYNEQF
TRBJ2-4 12 TRBV7-9 ASTGRQGGDIQY
TRBJ2-4 12 TRBV5-6 ASSLGGGGYIQY
TRBJ2-7 13 TRBV27 ASSATGTGGHEQY
TRBJ2-7 11 TRBV28 ASTGTGAYEQY
TRBJ2-1 14 TRBV11-3 ASSLEDRGSYNEQF
TRBJ1-1 13 TRBV2 ASSERQGWNTEAF
TRBJ1-5 13 TRBV6-6 ASTGRGGSNQPQH
TRBJ2-1 11 TRBV19 ASSLSTSNEQF
TRBJ2-3 12 TRBV25-1 ASRQREGADTQY
TRBJ2-7 9 TRBV29-1 SVAGAGEQY
TRBJ2-7 12 TRBV28 ASSLPGGFTEQY
TRBJ1-2 10 TRBV6-6 ASSWDRAGYT
TRBJ2-5 11 TRBV28 ASSLLSRETQY
TRBJ2-5 13 TRBV28 ASSHRTGGLETQY
TRBJ2-1 14 TRBV9 ASSVPAGALNNEQF
TRBJ2-1 12 TRBV19 ASSIGSSYNEQF
TRBJ2-1 11 TRBV10-3 AISYLGEVEQF
TRBJ1-5 11 TRBV30 AWGQDSNQPQH
TRBJ2-5 10 TRBV9 ASSFNQETQY
TRBJ2-5 13 TRBV4-1 ASSRGSGGAETQY
TRBJ2-7 13 TRBV28 ASSLTGVRSYEQY
TRBJ1-1 13 TRBV5-4 ASSPQGTGNTEAF
TRBJ1-2 13 TRBV7-9 ASSRGQTRQYGYT